This T cell receptor beta chain was identified in a study of response to subunit inactivated influenza vaccine. The CDR3 is 19 residues long. As to this clonotype: One end of the junction varies from germline; a read error may be responsible.

TCRdb reprocessed the RT-PCR reads with MiXCR, giving one entry per CDR3 protein. Here the sample spans around 200,000 distinct CDR3 sequences, less than 15% being singletons. These same data were also listed under a study on T cells expressing NK-cell markers. That work adds: Template switching by 5'RACE with UMIs generated the TCR beta cDNA.

The receptor was derived from a man aged 45 to 65 who received an inactivated influenza vaccine. This material consisted of CD8+ T cells sorted from PBMCs, taken roughly 13 days after vaccination. The chain is built from TRBV12-3 or TRBV12-4 and TRBJ2-1; TRBD2 matches 11 bases. The CDR3 DNA reads as TGTACCAGCAGTTTATTTGGACTAGCGGGCGCCAGCTCCTACAATGAGCAGTTCTTC. The encoded protein is CTSSLFGLAGASSYNEQFF.